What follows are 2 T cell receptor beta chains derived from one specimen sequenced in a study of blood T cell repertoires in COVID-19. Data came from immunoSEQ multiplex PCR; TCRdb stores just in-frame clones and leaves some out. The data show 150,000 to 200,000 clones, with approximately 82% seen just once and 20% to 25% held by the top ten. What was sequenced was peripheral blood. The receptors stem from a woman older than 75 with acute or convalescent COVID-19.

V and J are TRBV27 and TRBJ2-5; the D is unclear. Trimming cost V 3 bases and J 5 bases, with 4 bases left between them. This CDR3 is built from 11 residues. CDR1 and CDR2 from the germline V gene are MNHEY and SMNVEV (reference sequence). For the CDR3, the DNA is TGTGCCAGCAGTTTGGAGGAGACCCAGTACTTC. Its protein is CASSLEETQYF.

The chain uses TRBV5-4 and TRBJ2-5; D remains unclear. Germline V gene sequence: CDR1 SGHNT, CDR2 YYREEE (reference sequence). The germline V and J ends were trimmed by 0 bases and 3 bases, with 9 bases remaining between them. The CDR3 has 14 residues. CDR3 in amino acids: CASSLASNKETQYF. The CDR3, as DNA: TGTGCCAGCAGCTTGGCGTCTAATAAAGAGACCCAGTACTTC.